The rows below give T cell receptor beta chains drawn from one sample of a study of CD4 T cells in relation to SARS-CoV-2 and coronaviruses. Only in-frame clones appear in the TCRdb table, and some are missing; sequencing was by immunoSEQ multiplex PCR. The data contain around 20,000 clones, about 69% of them singletons. No antigen has been assigned to these receptors. The sample consisted of CD4+ T cells from PBMCs, cultured in vitro. The receptors here all came from a human donor in good health. Both conserved end residues are part of each CDR3. Each record gives: D gene, V gene, J gene, clone size, CDR3 protein, CDR3 DNA. A D gene is named only where the DNA matches it firmly. Clone size is not always given. Where it is, it says once, few, many or a class for expanded clones.

D: .
V: TRBV9
J: TRBJ1-1
size: .
CDR3: CASSVLQGDTEAFF
DNA: TGTGCCAGCAGCGTTCTACAAGGCGACACTGAAGCTTTCTTT

D: .
V: TRBV5-1
J: TRBJ2-1
size: .
CDR3: CASSLGRVLYNEQFF
DNA: TGCGCCAGCAGCTTGGGTAGGGTATTATACAATGAGCAGTTCTTC

D: TRBD1
V: TRBV4-2
J: TRBJ1-4
size: few
CDR3: CASSEDRATNEKLFF
DNA: TGTGCCAGCAGCGAAGACAGGGCAACTAATGAAAAACTGTTTTTT

D: TRBD2
V: TRBV19
J: TRBJ2-5
size: .
CDR3: CASSIGGAYQETQYF
DNA: TGTGCCAGTAGTATCGGGGGGGCTTACCAAGAGACCCAGTACTTC

D: .
V: TRBV4-2
J: TRBJ2-7
size: few
CDR3: CASSQDSRDYEQYF
DNA: TGTGCCAGCAGCCAAGATTCCAGGGACTACGAGCAGTACTTC

D: .
V: TRBV7-2
J: TRBJ1-5
size: .
CDR3: CASSRSPNQPQHF
DNA: TGTGCCAGCAGCAGGTCACCAAATCAGCCCCAGCATTTT

D: TRBD2
V: TRBV7-2
J: TRBJ2-1
size: .
CDR3: CASNLGLAGGLLDEQFF
DNA: TGTGCCAGCAACCTAGGACTAGCGGGGGGGCTTTTGGATGAGCAGTTCTTC

D: .
V: TRBV4-3
J: TRBJ2-3
size: .
CDR3: CASSQGGGADTQYF
DNA: TGCGCCAGCAGCCAAGGGGGTGGGGCAGATACGCAGTATTTT

D: TRBD1
V: TRBV6-5
J: TRBJ1-2
size: .
CDR3: CASRKGQVDYGYTF
DNA: TGTGCCAGCAGAAAGGGACAGGTCGACTATGGCTACACCTTC

D: TRBD1
V: TRBV7-9
J: TRBJ1-1
size: few
CDR3: CASSLYGDRDTEAFF
DNA: TGTGCCAGCAGCTTATACGGGGACAGGGACACTGAAGCTTTCTTT

D: TRBD1
V: TRBV18
J: TRBJ1-2
size: .
CDR3: CASSPMRQGGLNYGYTF
DNA: TGTGCCAGCTCACCGATGCGACAGGGCGGGCTTAACTATGGCTACACCTTC

D: TRBD1
V: TRBV6-1
J: TRBJ1-5
size: .
CDR3: CASSGRGRVNSNQPQHF
DNA: TGTGCCAGCAGTGGGAGGGGGCGCGTGAATAGCAATCAGCCCCAGCATTTT

D: TRBD1
V: TRBV6-5
J: TRBJ1-2
size: .
CDR3: CASSWDRGYGYTF
DNA: TGTGCCAGCAGTTGGGACAGGGGATATGGCTACACCTTC

D: .
V: TRBV3-1/TRBV3-2
J: TRBJ2-7
size: .
CDR3: CASSQGRSQYF
DNA: TGTGCCAGCAGCCAGGGCCGCTCGCAGTACTTC

D: TRBD2
V: TRBV5-1
J: TRBJ2-1
size: .
CDR3: CASSDSGSYNEQFF
DNA: TGCGCCAGCAGCGATAGCGGGAGTTACAATGAGCAGTTCTTC

D: TRBD2
V: TRBV7-2
J: TRBJ2-3
size: .
CDR3: CASSSPSGADTQYF
DNA: TGTGCCAGCAGCTCTCCTAGCGGAGCAGATACGCAGTATTTT

D: TRBD1
V: TRBV9
J: TRBJ1-6
size: few
CDR3: CASSVDPTGTSGPLHF
DNA: TGTGCCAGCAGCGTAGACCCGACAGGGACCTCGGGGCCCCTCCACTTT

D: TRBD1
V: TRBV7-2
J: TRBJ2-7
size: .
CDR3: CASSSRQGLYEQYF
DNA: TGTGCCAGCAGCTCTCGACAGGGATTATACGAGCAGTACTTC

D: .
V: TRBV19
J: TRBJ1-5
size: few
CDR3: CASSTQTGQPQHF
DNA: TGTGCCAGTAGTACCCAAACTGGTCAGCCCCAGCATTTT

D: TRBD2
V: TRBV4-2
J: TRBJ2-3
size: .
CDR3: CASSQEASGATDTQYF
DNA: TGTGCCAGCAGCCAAGAGGCTAGCGGGGCCACAGATACGCAGTATTTT

D: .
V: TRBV12-3/TRBV12-4
J: TRBJ1-6
size: few
CDR3: CASSLYRNSPLHF
DNA: TGTGCCAGCAGTTTATACAGGAATTCACCCCTCCACTTT

D: TRBD2
V: TRBV12-3/TRBV12-4
J: TRBJ2-1
size: .
CDR3: CASSPTSGGGQFF
DNA: TGTGCCAGCAGTCCGACTAGCGGGGGCGGGCAGTTCTTC

D: TRBD1
V: TRBV3-1/TRBV3-2
J: TRBJ1-2
size: .
CDR3: CASSHGTDYGYTF
DNA: TGTGCCAGCAGCCACGGGACAGACTATGGCTACACCTTC

D: TRBD2
V: TRBV5-1
J: TRBJ2-5
size: .
CDR3: CASSESSGVQGSQYF
DNA: TGCGCCAGCAGCGAGAGTAGCGGGGTCCAGGGAAGCCAGTACTTC